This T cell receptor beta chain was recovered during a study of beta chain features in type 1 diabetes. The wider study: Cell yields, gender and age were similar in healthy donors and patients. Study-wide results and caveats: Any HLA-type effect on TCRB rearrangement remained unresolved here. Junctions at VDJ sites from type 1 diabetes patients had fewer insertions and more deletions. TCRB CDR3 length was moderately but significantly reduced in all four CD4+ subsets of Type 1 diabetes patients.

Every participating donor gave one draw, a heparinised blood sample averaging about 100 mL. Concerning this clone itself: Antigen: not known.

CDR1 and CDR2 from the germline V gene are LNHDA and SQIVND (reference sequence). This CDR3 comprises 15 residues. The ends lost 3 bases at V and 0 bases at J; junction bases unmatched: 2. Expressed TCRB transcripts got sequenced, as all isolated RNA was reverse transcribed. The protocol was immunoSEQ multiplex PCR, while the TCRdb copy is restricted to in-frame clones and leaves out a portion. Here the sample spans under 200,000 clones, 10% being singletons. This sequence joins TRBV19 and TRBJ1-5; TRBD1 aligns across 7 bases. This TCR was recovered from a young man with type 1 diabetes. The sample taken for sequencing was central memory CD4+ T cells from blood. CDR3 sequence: CASSIRGNSNQPQHF. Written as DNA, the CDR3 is TGTGCCAGTAGTATCAGGGGGAATAGCAATCAGCCCCAGCATTTT.